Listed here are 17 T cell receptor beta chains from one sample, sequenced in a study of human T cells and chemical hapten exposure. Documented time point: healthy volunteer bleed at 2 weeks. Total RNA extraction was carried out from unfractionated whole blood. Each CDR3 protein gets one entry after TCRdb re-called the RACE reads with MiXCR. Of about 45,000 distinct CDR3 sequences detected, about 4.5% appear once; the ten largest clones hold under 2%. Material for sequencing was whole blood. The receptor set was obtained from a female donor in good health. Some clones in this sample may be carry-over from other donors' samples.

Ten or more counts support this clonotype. The DNA for the CDR3 is TGTGCCAGCTCACCGGGGACAGGGGGAGCTTTCTTT. It specifies CASSPGTGGAFF. This chain uses TRBV18 with TRBJ1-1, with 11 bases identical to TRBD1. The CDR3 contains 12 residues. Trimming removed 3 bases from V and 10 bases from J; junction bases left unmatched: 1. Germline CDR1 reads KGHSH; CDR2 reads LQKENI.

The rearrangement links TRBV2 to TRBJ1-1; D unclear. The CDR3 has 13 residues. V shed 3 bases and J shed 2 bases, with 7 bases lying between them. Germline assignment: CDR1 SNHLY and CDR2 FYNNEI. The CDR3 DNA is TGTGCCAGCAGTGATTTAGGCAACACTGAAGCTTTCTTT. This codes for CASSDLGNTEAFF.

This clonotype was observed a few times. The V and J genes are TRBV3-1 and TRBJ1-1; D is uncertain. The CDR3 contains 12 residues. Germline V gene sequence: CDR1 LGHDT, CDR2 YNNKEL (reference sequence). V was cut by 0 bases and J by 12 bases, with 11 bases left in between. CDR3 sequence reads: CASSQDRVSSFF. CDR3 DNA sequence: TGTGCCAGCAGCCAAGATCGGGTTTCATCTTTCTTT.

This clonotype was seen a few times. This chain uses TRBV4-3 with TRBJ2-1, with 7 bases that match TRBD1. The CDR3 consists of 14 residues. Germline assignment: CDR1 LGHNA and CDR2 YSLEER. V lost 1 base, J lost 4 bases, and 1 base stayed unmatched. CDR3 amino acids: CASSQAGGYNEQFF. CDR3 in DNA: TGCGCCAGCAGCCAAGCAGGGGGATACAATGAGCAGTTCTTC.

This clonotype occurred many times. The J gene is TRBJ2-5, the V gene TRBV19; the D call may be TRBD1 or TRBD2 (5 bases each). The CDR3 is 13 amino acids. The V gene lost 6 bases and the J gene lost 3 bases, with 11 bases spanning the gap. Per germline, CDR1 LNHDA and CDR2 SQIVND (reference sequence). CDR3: CASRSGPKETQYF. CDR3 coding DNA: TGTGCCAGTAGGTCGGGGCCCAAAGAGACCCAGTACTTC.

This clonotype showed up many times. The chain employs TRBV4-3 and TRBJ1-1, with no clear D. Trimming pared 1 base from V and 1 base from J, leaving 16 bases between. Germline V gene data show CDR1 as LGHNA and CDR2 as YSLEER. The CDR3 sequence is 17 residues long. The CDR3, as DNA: TGCGCCAGCAGCCAAGGATTTAGGCAGAGATCGAACACTGAAGCTTTCTTT. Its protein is CASSQGFRQRSNTEAFF.

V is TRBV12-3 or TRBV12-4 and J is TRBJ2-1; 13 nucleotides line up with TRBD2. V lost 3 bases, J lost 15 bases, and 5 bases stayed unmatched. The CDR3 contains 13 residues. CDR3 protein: CASSFTSGRAAFF. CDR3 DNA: TGTGCCAGCAGTTTCACTAGCGGGAGGGCCGCGTTCTTC.

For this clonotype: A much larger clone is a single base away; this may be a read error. CDR3 DNA: TGTGCCAGCAGTTTACAGGGATACACTGTAGCTTTCTTT. Its translation is CASSLQGYTVAFF. The chain employs TRBV7-3 and TRBJ1-1; maybe TRBD1 (6 bases). The CDR3 totals 13 residues. CDR1 is SGHTA and CDR2 is FQGTGA in the germline V gene.

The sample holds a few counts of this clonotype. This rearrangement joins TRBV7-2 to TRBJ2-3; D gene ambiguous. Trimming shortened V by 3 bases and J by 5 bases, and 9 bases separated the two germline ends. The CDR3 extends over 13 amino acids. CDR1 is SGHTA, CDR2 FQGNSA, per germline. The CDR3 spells CASSFTDRDTQYF. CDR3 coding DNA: TGTGCCAGCAGCTTTACGGATAGAGATACGCAGTATTTT. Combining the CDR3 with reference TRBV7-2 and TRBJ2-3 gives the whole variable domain GAGVSQSPSNKVTEKGKDVELRCDPISGHTALYWYRQSLGQGLEFLIYFQGNSAPDKSGLPSDRFSAERTGGSVSTLTIQRTQQEDSAVYLCASSFTDRDTQYFGPGTRLTVL.

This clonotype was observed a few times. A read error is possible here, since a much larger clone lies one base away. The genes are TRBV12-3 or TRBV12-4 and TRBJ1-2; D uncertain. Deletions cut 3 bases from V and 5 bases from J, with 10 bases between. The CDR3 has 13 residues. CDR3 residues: CASSLAGCYGYTF. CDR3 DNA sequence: TGTGCCAGCAGTTTGGCAGGCTGTTATGGCTACACCTTC.

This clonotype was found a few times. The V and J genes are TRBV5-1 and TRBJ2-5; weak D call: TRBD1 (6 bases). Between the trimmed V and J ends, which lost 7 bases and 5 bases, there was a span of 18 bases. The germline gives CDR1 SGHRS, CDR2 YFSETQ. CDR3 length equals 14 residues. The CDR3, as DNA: TGCGCCAGCGGCCGAACAGGGCTTCTGGAGACCCAGTACTTC. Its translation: CASGRTGLLETQYF.

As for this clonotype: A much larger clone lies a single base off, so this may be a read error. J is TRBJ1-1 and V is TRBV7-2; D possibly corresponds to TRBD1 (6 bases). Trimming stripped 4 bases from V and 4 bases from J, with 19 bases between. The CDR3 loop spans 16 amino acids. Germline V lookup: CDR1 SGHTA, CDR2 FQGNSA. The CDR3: CASSSYRVALSTEAFF. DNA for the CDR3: TGTGCCAGCAGCTCGTACAGGGTCGCCCTGAGCACTGAAGCTTTCTTT.

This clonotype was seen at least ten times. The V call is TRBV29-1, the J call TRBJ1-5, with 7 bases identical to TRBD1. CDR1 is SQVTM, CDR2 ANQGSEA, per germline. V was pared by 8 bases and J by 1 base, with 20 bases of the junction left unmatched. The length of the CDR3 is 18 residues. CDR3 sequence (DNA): TGCAGCCACCTAGTATACCCCCGACAGGGACCCAGCAATCAGCCCCAGCATTTT. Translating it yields CSHLVYPRQGPSNQPQHF.

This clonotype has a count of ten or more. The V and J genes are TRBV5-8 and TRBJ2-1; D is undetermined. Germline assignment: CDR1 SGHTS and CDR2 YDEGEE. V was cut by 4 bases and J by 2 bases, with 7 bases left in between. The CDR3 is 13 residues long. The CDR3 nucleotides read TGTGCCAGCAGCGGCAATACCTACAATGAGCAGTTCTTC. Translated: CASSGNTYNEQFF.

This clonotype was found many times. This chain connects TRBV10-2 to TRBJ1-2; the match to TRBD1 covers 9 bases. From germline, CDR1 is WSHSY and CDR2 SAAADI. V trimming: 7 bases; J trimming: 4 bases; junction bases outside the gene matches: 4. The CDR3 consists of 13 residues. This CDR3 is CASMGQGFYGYTF. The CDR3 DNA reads TGCGCCAGCATGGGACAGGGCTTCTATGGCTACACCTTC.

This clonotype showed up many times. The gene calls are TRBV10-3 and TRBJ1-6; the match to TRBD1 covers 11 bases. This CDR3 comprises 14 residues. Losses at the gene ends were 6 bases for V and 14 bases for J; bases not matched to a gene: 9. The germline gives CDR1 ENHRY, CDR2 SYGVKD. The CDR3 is CAISRTGGMDTLHF. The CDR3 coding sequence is TGTGCCATCAGCCGGACAGGGGGCATGGACACCCTCCACTTT.

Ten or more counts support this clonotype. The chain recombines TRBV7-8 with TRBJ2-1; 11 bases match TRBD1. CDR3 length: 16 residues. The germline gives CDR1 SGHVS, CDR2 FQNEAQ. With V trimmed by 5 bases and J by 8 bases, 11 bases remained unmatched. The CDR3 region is CASSTRRTGGWDEQFF. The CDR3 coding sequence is TGTGCCAGCAGCACGAGAAGGACAGGGGGCTGGGATGAGCAGTTCTTC.